This is a list of T cell receptor beta chains from one sample in a study of identical twins. MiXCR, applied by TCRdb to the 5' RACE reads, yields one record per CDR3 protein. The data hold more than 650,000 distinct CDR3 sequences, with roughly 6% observed a single time. Sequenced material: naive T cells sorted from blood. These receptors all come from a man aged 18 to 35 in good health. CDR3s include the opening cysteine and the closing phenylalanine or tryptophan. Each record gives: CDR3 protein, clone size, J gene, V gene. A clone size is listed for some rows: how often the clone was seen (once, few, many), or a class if it is expanded.

CASSRTSGVTDTQYF many TRBJ2-3 TRBV4-1
CASSLSTDGPFF few TRBJ1-1 TRBV5-1
CASSPPGGLAYNEQFF - TRBJ2-1 TRBV18
CSVARGLDTQYF many TRBJ2-3 TRBV29-1
CASSLEGGAPNEQFF - TRBJ2-1 TRBV5-5
CSALPGAGNQPQHF many TRBJ1-5 TRBV20-1
CASSLVFRGPYNEQFF - TRBJ2-1 TRBV5-1
CASSVTSGPTDTQYF few TRBJ2-3 TRBV9
CASSQETSGFDTQYF - TRBJ2-3 TRBV14
CASSQDLALSSYNEQFF few TRBJ2-1 TRBV4-1
CASSLGPYLADTQYF many TRBJ2-3 TRBV3-1
CASSPRGDNEQYF - TRBJ2-7 TRBV18
CASTGERGQYF many TRBJ2-7 TRBV28
CASSNAGCKNIQYF - TRBJ2-4 TRBV21-1
CASSFEFLAGEQFF - TRBJ2-1 TRBV13
CASRHPGQGNTGELFF few TRBJ2-2 TRBV2
CASSLSNRGIQETQYF few TRBJ2-5 TRBV27
CASSPVASNQPQHF - TRBJ1-5 TRBV3-1
CASSSAQGKHYGYTF - TRBJ1-2 TRBV5-5
CAIRVTGELFF many TRBJ2-2 TRBV7-9
CASTGGTDTQYF many TRBJ2-3 TRBV5-1
CASSLARTGDTQYF few TRBJ2-3 TRBV7-6
CASSWVRWISGNTIYF - TRBJ1-3 TRBV7-3
CASSPSGQGFYNEQFF many TRBJ2-1 TRBV7-9
CATSRDLLSQTGGRNEQFF many TRBJ2-1 TRBV15
CASSWLDEQFF many TRBJ2-1 TRBV6-5
CASSLGVSGKVGEQFF - TRBJ2-1 TRBV11-3
CASSFLVGYEQFF - TRBJ2-1 TRBV5-1